This T cell receptor beta chain was captured in a study of beta chain features in type 1 diabetes. Concerning this clone: Its antigen is not known.

Study-level points and caveats: Whatever favoring of shorter templates PCR might show would apply equally to patients and controls. VDJ junctions in type 1 diabetes patients carried more deletions and fewer insertions. Shortening that was moderate but significant affected the TCRB CDR3s of Type 1 diabetes patients in all four CD4+ subsets.

Expressed TCRB transcripts were sequenced after all isolated RNA was converted to cDNA. About 3.3 million reads, on average, came from each naive, central memory and regulatory T cell sample. The method was immunoSEQ multiplex PCR; TCRdb's version includes in-frame clones alone and lacks a portion of them. The sample has 250,000 or so clones, around 21% seen once; the top ten hold around 0.028%. Staining for CD45RO/CCR7/CD25/CD127/CD95/CD27 allowed sorting of CD4+ naive, central memory, regulatory and stem cell-like memory cells. Germline CDR1 and CDR2: SGHTA and FQGNSA. V was cut by 0 bases and J by 9 bases, with 11 bases left in between. The CDR3 spans 13 residues.

This clonotype was obtained from a woman aged 40 to 50 with type 1 diabetes. The sequenced material came from naive CD4+ T cells from blood. This rearrangement joins TRBV7-2 to TRBJ2-5; no reliable D call. The CDR3 region has the DNA TGTGCCAGCAGCTTAGCTGGCCGTGTGGCCCAGTACTTC. As protein: CASSLAGRVAQYF. The entire variable domain, with the rest obtained from reference TRBV7-2 and TRBJ2-5, is as follows: GAGVSQSPSNKVTEKGKDVELRCDPISGHTALYWYRQSLGQGLEFLIYFQGNSAPDKSGLPSDRFSAERTGGSVSTLTIQRTQQEDSAVYLCASSLAGRVAQYFGPGTRLLVL.